Presented here are 2 T cell receptor beta chains from one specimen sequenced in a study of blood T cell repertoires in COVID-19. Produced via immunoSEQ multiplex PCR; TCRdb's table is partial and in-frame only. There are 250,000 or so clones in the sample; roughly four fifths occur only once, and approximately 4.5% lies in the top ten. The sequenced material came from peripheral blood. The receptor source for this set is a woman between 65 and 79 years old with acute or convalescent COVID-19.

The V call is TRBV10-3, the J call TRBJ2-7; 8 bases are a match to TRBD2. V shed 6 bases, J shed 5 bases, and the junction held 9 bases outside the gene matches. Germline-derived CDR1 and CDR2 are ENHRY and SYGVKD. This CDR3 is 14 amino acids long. The CDR3 region has the DNA TGTGCCATCAGCACTAGCGGCGGGCAGAACGAGCAGTACTTC. Protein sequence: CAISTSGGQNEQYF.

This sequence joins TRBV6-5 and TRBJ2-7; D perhaps matches TRBD1 (5 bases). The CDR3 covers 14 residues. Germline V CDR1 and CDR2: MNHEY, SVGAGI. V lost 2 bases to trimming and J lost 7 bases, with 15 bases between them. CDR3 region: CASSYSQGMREQYF. Written as DNA, the CDR3 is TGTGCCAGCAGTTACAGTCAGGGAATGAGGGAGCAGTACTTC.